One sample yielded the 30 T cell receptor beta chains listed below, sequenced in a study. TCRdb reprocessed the RT-PCR reads with MiXCR, giving one entry per CDR3 protein. The sample carries 650,000 to 800,000 distinct CDR3 sequences, about 14% recorded once. The material sequenced was memory CD4+ T cells from blood. These TCRs come from a female donor in good health, serving as a healthy control.

This rearrangement joins TRBV5-1 to TRBJ2-2, with TRBD1 matching over 9 bases. The CDR3 consists of 16 residues. Germline CDR1 is SGHRS and CDR2 is YFSETQ. V lost 4 bases and J lost 6; bases outside the gene matches: 10. The CDR3 protein is CASSPGQGNVAGELFF. The CDR3 DNA follows: TGCGCCAGCAGCCCGGGACAGGGAAATGTGGCCGGGGAGCTGTTTTTT. The full variable domain, rest sourced from reference TRBV5-1 and TRBJ2-2, is KAGVTQTPRYLIKTRGQQVTLSCSPISGHRSVSWYQQTPGQGLQFLFEYFSETQRNKGNFPGRFSGRQFSNSRSEMNVSTLELGDSALYLCASSPGQGNVAGELFFGEGSRLTVL.

This clonotype came up many times. The rearrangement joins TRBV15 to TRBJ2-1; tentatively, D is TRBD2 (5 bases). V shed 1 base and J shed 0 bases, with 10 bases lying between them. The CDR3 spans 16 residues. In germline, CDR1 is LNHNV, CDR2 YYDKDF (reference sequence). The CDR3 spells CATSRGGSSSYNEQFF. The DNA of the CDR3 is TGTGCCACCAGCAGAGGAGGGTCGAGCTCCTACAATGAGCAGTTCTTC.

The J gene is TRBJ2-3, the V gene TRBV2; 10 bases map to TRBD1. The CDR3 runs 17 residues. Germline V gene lookup returns CDR1 SNHLY and CDR2 FYNNEI. V lost 4 bases and J lost 0; bases outside the gene matches: 7. The CDR3 DNA reads as TGTGCCAGCAGTGGCGAGACAGGGGGCGTTAGCACAGATACGCAGTATTTT. Amino acids: CASSGETGGVSTDTQYF.

This clonotype was seen a handful of times. V gene TRBV12-3 or TRBV12-4 combines with J gene TRBJ2-3, with no clear D. The CDR3 spans 13 residues. V was clipped by 2 bases and J by 3 bases, with 6 bases between them. CDR3 bases: TGTGCCAGCAGTTTACAACTTACAGATACGCAGTATTTT. Protein sequence: CASSLQLTDTQYF.

This clonotype was counted many times. The chain employs TRBV5-1 and TRBJ2-4, with TRBD2 matching over 11 bases. Germline CDR1 SGHRS, CDR2 YFSETQ. The CDR3 has 17 residues. The V segment lost 0 bases and the J segment 4 bases; nucleotides outside the gene matches: 6. This CDR3 is CASSLAPGTSGKNIQYF. The CDR3 DNA reads TGCGCCAGCAGCTTGGCCCCGGGGACTAGCGGAAAAAACATTCAGTACTTC.

This clonotype appeared a few times. This rearrangement joins TRBV28 to TRBJ1-1, with D possibly TRBD1 on 6 matching bases. There are 12 residues in the CDR3. V lost 5 bases and J lost 4, with 8 bases in between. Germline V CDR1 and CDR2: MDHEN, SYDVKM. CDR3 residues: CASSGTLTEAFF. CDR3 nucleotide sequence: TGTGCCAGCAGTGGGACACTCACTGAAGCTTTCTTT.

This clonotype was counted ten times or more. The junction departs from germline at one end; a sequencing error may be responsible. J is TRBJ1-1 and V is TRBV12-3 or TRBV12-4, with 8 bases matching TRBD1. The CDR3 covers 14 residues. CDR3 amino acids: CASSFGTGNTEAFF. For the CDR3, the DNA is TGCGCCAGCAGCTTTGGGACAGGGAACACTGAAGCTTTCTTT.

This clonotype was seen a handful of times. The chain links TRBV7-3 to TRBJ1-1, with 7 bases that match TRBD1. CDR1 and CDR2 from the germline V gene are SGHTA and FQGTGA. The CDR3 has 13 amino acids. V lost 4 bases, J lost 7 bases, and 6 bases stayed unmatched. The DNA for the CDR3 is TGTGCCAGCAGCTCGCAAACAGGGGATGAAGCTTTCTTT. Amino acid sequence: CASSSQTGDEAFF.

This clonotype was counted many times. The chain employs TRBV7-2 and TRBJ2-1, with 13 bases fitting TRBD2. The CDR3 runs 17 residues. Germline trimming cut 6 bases from V and 4 bases from J; bases unmatched to any gene: 9. Per germline, CDR1 SGHTA and CDR2 FQGNSA. CDR3 nucleotide sequence: TGTGCCAGCAGACTTGGGACTAGCGGGATCAAGTACAATGAGCAGTTCTTC. Its translation: CASRLGTSGIKYNEQFF. Supplemented by reference TRBV7-2 and TRBJ2-1, the full variable domain reads GAGVSQSPSNKVTEKGKDVELRCDPISGHTALYWYRQSLGQGLEFLIYFQGNSAPDKSGLPSDRFSAERTGGSVSTLTIQRTQQEDSAVYLCASRLGTSGIKYNEQFFGPGTRLTVL.

This clonotype was seen ten or more times. The V and J genes are TRBV20-1 and TRBJ2-1; possible D gene TRBD2, 6 bases. The V end was cut by 3 bases, the J end by 5 bases, with 14 bases between. CDR1 and CDR2 from the germline V gene are DFQATT and SNEGSKA (reference sequence). CDR3 size: 14 residues. DNA of the CDR3: TGCAGTGCTAGTTCCCTCCGCGGGGACAATGAGCAGTTCTTC. Its protein product is CSASSLRGDNEQFF.

The J gene is TRBJ2-7, the V gene TRBV24-1; 11 positions match TRBD1. The CDR3 sequence is 16 residues long. CDR1 KGHDR and CDR2 SFDVKD come from the germline V gene. The ends lost 4 bases at V and 4 bases at J; junction bases unmatched: 8. This CDR3 is CATSDGTGGAGYEQYF. CDR3 DNA: TGTGCCACCAGTGACGGGACAGGGGGAGCGGGATACGAGCAGTACTTC.

The CDR3 is CASSYGTGTASSYNEQFF. In DNA form, the CDR3 reads TGTGCCAGCAGCTATGGGACAGGGACCGCTAGCTCCTACAATGAGCAGTTCTTC. The chain recombines TRBV7-9 with TRBJ2-1; TRBD1 matches 9 bases. Looked up from germline, CDR1 is SEHNR and CDR2 is FQNEAQ (reference sequence). This CDR3 comprises 18 residues. V shed 4 bases, J shed 0 bases, and the junction held 10 bases outside the gene matches.

The chain couples TRBV20-1 to TRBJ2-7, with TRBD2 identical over 11 bases. V dropped 2 bases and J dropped 5; count of bases not matched to a gene: 8. The germline V gene encodes CDR1 DFQATT and CDR2 SNEGSKA (reference sequence). This CDR3 has 15 amino acids. Here the CDR3 DNA reads TGCAGTGCTAGAATGCCGTTAGCGGGAGGGAACGAGCAGTACTTC. Protein product: CSARMPLAGGNEQYF.

This clonotype turned up a few times. The chain uses TRBV28 and TRBJ1-2; D may be TRBD1 (6 bases). Germline CDR1 MDHEN, CDR2 SYDVKM. The CDR3 is made up of 13 amino acids. V was cut by 4 bases and J by 8 bases, with 14 bases left in between. CDR3 region: CASSYTGFGGYTF. In DNA, the CDR3 is TGTGCCAGCAGTTACACAGGGTTCGGGGGCTACACCTTC.

This sequence joins TRBV7-3 and TRBJ2-1; no clear D gene. V shed 0 bases and J shed 9 bases, with 12 bases lying between them. CDR1 is SGHTA and CDR2 is FQGTGA in the germline V gene. This CDR3 is built from 14 residues. The CDR3 bases are TGTGCCAGCAGCTTAACCCCTCCTATGGCTGAGCAGTTCTTC. This sequence encodes CASSLTPPMAEQFF.

The chain recombines TRBV5-5 with TRBJ1-1; TRBD1 is a possible D gene (6 bases). This CDR3 has 14 residues. Trimming shortened V by 1 base and J by 4 bases, and 11 bases separated the two germline ends. Germline CDR1 SGHKS, CDR2 YYEKEE (reference sequence). The CDR3 DNA follows: TGTGCCAGCAGCTTGCGGGGGGCGGTCACTGAAGCTTTCTTT. It yields the protein CASSLRGAVTEAFF.

At least ten counts were recorded for this clonotype. The chain employs TRBV12-3 or TRBV12-4 and TRBJ1-1; D is unclear. The V end was cut by 7 bases, the J end by 0 bases, with 9 bases between. The CDR3 is 13 amino acids. The CDR3 loop reads CASIRTMNTEAFF. As DNA, the CDR3 is TGTGCCAGCATCCGGACCATGAACACTGAAGCTTTCTTT.

This clonotype showed up just a few times. The rearrangement links TRBV5-8 to TRBJ2-3; TRBD1 agrees at 7 bases. V dropped 0 bases and J dropped 0; count of bases not matched to a gene: 1. The CDR3 has 15 residues. In germline, CDR1 is SGHTS, CDR2 YDEGEE. The CDR3 DNA follows: TGTGCCAGCAGCTTGGAGGGGGCGAGCACAGATACGCAGTATTTT. Translated: CASSLEGASTDTQYF.

The sample holds a few counts of this clonotype. The chain recombines TRBV20-1 with TRBJ1-5; D gene unclear. With 6 bases removed from V and 1 base from J, the gap between germline ends came to 7 bases. This CDR3 has 12 residues. Germline values: CDR1 DFQATT, CDR2 SNEGSKA (reference sequence). The CDR3 DNA is TGCAGTGCAGCGGAGAGCAATCAGCCCCAGCATTTT. Protein product: CSAAESNQPQHF.

This clonotype was seen ten or more times. This sequence joins TRBV5-6 and TRBJ2-3; no clear D gene. V was trimmed by 0 bases and J by 6 bases, leaving 14 bases between them. CDR3 length equals 15 residues. Germline V CDR1 and CDR2: SGHDT, YYEEEE. CDR3 region: CASSLGALGPDTQYF. The CDR3, as DNA: TGTGCCAGCAGCTTGGGGGCGCTAGGGCCGGATACGCAGTATTTT.

The chain has TRBV2 and TRBJ1-1; 10 bases map to TRBD1. Germline CDR1 and CDR2: SNHLY and FYNNEI. J lost 3 bases, V lost 8 bases, and 3 bases had no gene match. The CDR3 loop spans 13 amino acids. The CDR3 loop reads CASGTGVDTEAFF. The CDR3 nucleotides are TGTGCCAGCGGGACAGGGGTGGACACTGAAGCTTTCTTT.

The table lists this clonotype with many counts. This chain joins TRBV9 and TRBJ2-1; TRBD1 matches at 8 bases. Germline V lookup: CDR1 SGDLS, CDR2 YYNGEE. The CDR3 is 15 amino acids. Germline trimming cut 4 bases from V and 2 bases from J; bases unmatched to any gene: 5. For the CDR3, the DNA is TGTGCCAGCAGCAAGACAGGGGAAGCCTACAATGAGCAGTTCTTC. Amino acids: CASSKTGEAYNEQFF.

This clonotype was counted a few times. This chain connects TRBV5-1 to TRBJ2-7, with a possible D match to TRBD2 (6 bases). Germline CDR1 SGHRS, CDR2 YFSETQ. This CDR3 has 15 amino acids. The V and J ends lost 4 bases and 0 bases respectively, with 14 bases between them. The DNA of the CDR3 is TGCGCCAGCAGCCACGGGAGCGTTGGCTCCTACGAGCAGTACTTC. Protein: CASSHGSVGSYEQYF.

The table lists this clonotype with many counts. V is TRBV5-4 and J is TRBJ2-7, with TRBD2 matching 11 bases. This CDR3 has 15 amino acids. V lost 4 bases to trimming and J lost 2 bases; unmatched junction nucleotides: 5. CDR1 SGHNT and CDR2 YYREEE come from the germline V gene (reference sequence). The CDR3 protein is CASSLSGGAPYEQYF. The DNA of the CDR3 is TGTGCCAGCAGCCTTAGCGGGGGGGCCCCCTACGAGCAGTACTTC. Looking up the rest from reference TRBV5-4 and TRBJ2-7 gives the full variable domain: ETGVTQSPTHLIKTRGQQVTLRCSSQSGHNTVSWYQQALGQGPQFIFQYYREEENGRGNFPPRFSGLQFPNYSSELNVNALELDDSALYLCASSLSGGAPYEQYFGPGTRLTVT.

The table lists this clonotype with a few counts. The rearrangement uses TRBV20-1 and TRBJ2-5; D gene ambiguous. Between the trimmed V and J ends, which lost 1 base and 4 bases, there was a span of 10 bases. The germline V gene encodes CDR1 DFQATT and CDR2 SNEGSKA (reference sequence). CDR3 length: 13 residues. The CDR3 is CSARAVVLETQYF. The DNA for the CDR3 is TGCAGTGCTAGAGCAGTAGTGTTAGAGACCCAGTACTTC.

The chain recombines TRBV20-1 with TRBJ2-2; D not certain. In germline, CDR1 is DFQATT, CDR2 SNEGSKA (reference sequence). Trimming removed 2 bases from V and 8 bases from J, with 12 bases in between. The CDR3 has 13 residues. The CDR3 spells CSARIYSRGELFF. CDR3 bases: TGCAGTGCTAGAATTTATTCGCGGGGGGAGCTGTTTTTT.

This clonotype has ten or more counts. V gene TRBV5-1 combines with J gene TRBJ2-2, with a possible D match to TRBD1 (5 bases). Trimming pared 3 bases from V and 4 bases from J, leaving 10 bases between. Per the germline V gene, CDR1 is SGHRS and CDR2 is YFSETQ. The CDR3 covers 14 residues. This CDR3 is CASSSQDSTGELFF. DNA of the CDR3: TGCGCCAGCAGCTCCCAAGACAGCACCGGGGAGCTGTTTTTT.

This clonotype was picked up many times. This chain links TRBV10-3 with TRBJ1-2; D might be TRBD1 (5 bases). The germline CDR1 and CDR2 sequences are ENHRY and SYGVKD. V lost 4 bases, J lost 4 bases, and 10 bases lay in between. This CDR3 contains 13 residues. CDR3 amino acids: CAISGSQGYGYTF. CDR3 in DNA: TGTGCCATCAGTGGCTCCCAGGGCTATGGCTACACCTTC.

This clonotype was detected only a few times. The chain has TRBV4-3 and TRBJ1-5, with TRBD1 as a possible D gene (6 bases). The germline V gene encodes CDR1 LGHNA and CDR2 YSLEER. V gave up 0 bases and J gave up 3 bases, with 12 bases separating them. The length of the CDR3 is 16 residues. The CDR3, as DNA: TGCGCCAGCAGCCAAGATTCCAGGGGTGCCAATCAGCCCCAGCATTTT. Amino acid sequence: CASSQDSRGANQPQHF.

This clonotype was recorded a few times. The rearrangement joins TRBV7-2 to TRBJ2-1; the match to TRBD2 covers 7 bases. The ends lost 5 bases at V and 8 bases at J; junction bases unmatched: 9. The CDR3 length is 14 residues. Germline V gives CDR1 SGHTA, CDR2 FQGNSA. CDR3 nucleotide sequence: TGTGCCAGCAGCCCCCGGACTAGTATAGATGAGCAGTTCTTC. Its translation is CASSPRTSIDEQFF.